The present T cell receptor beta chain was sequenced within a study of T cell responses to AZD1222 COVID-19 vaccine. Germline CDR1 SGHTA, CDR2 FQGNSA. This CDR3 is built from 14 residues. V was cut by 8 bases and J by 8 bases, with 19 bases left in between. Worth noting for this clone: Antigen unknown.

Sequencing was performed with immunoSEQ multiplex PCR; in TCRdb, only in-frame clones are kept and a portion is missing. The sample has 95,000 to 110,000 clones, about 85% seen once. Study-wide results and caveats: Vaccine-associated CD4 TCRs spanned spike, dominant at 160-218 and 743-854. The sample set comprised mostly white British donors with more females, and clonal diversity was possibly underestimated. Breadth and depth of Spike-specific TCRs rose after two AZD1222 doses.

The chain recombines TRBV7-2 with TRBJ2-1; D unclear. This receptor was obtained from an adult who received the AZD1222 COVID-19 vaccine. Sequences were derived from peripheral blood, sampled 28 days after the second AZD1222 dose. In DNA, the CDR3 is TGTGCCAGCCTACTTGATCACCCTAACGATGAGCAGTTCTTC. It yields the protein CASLLDHPNDEQFF.